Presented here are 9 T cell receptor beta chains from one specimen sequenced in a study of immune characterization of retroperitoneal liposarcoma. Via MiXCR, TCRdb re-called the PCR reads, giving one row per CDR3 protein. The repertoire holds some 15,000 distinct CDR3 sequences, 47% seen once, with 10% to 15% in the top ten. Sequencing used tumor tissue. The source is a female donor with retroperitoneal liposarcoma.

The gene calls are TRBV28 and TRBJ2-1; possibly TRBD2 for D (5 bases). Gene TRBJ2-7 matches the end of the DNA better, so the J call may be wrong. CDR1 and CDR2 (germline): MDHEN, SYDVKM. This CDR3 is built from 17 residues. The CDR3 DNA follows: TGTGCCAGCAGTTTAGGGATTAGTGCGGGCCCGGCCTACGAGCAGTACTTC. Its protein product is CASSLGISAGPAYEQYF.

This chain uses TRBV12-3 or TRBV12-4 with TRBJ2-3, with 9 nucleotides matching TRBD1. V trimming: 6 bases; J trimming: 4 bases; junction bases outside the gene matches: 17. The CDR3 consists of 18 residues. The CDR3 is CASSNPGTGFFSPDTQYF. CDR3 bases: TGTGCCAGCAGCAACCCCGGGACAGGGTTTTTTAGCCCAGATACGCAGTATTTT.

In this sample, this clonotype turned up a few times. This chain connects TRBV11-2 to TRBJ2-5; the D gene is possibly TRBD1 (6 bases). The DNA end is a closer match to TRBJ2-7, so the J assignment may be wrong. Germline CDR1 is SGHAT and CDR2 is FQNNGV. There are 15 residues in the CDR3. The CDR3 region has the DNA TGTGCCAGCAGCCACGCCGGGACACTAAACTACGAGCAGTACTTC. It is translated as CASSHAGTLNYEQYF.

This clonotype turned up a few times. The CDR3 is CASSLGAGAPTGELFF. The DNA of the CDR3 is TGTGCCAGCAGTTTAGGGGCGGGAGCGCCCACCGGGGAGCTGTTTTTT. The rearrangement joins TRBV12-3 or TRBV12-4 to TRBJ2-2, with TRBD2 matching over 7 bases. The J segment lost 4 bases and the V segment lost 1 base, leaving 6 bases of the junction unmatched. The CDR3 length is 16 residues.

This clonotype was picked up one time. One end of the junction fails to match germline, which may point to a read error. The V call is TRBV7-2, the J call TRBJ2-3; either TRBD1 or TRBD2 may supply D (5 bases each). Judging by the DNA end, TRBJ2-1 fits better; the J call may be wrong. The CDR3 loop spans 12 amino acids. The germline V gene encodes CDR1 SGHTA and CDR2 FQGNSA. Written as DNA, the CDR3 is TGTGCCAACAGCCCCGGGGCCGAGACCCAGTTCTTC. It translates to CANSPGAETQFF.

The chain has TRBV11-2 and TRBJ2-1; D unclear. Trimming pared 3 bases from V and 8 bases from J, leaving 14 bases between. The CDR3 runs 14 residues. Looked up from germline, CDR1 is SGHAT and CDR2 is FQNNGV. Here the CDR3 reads CASSFSPRTDEQFF. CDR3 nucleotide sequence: TGTGCCAGCAGCTTCTCCCCTAGGACCGATGAGCAGTTCTTC.

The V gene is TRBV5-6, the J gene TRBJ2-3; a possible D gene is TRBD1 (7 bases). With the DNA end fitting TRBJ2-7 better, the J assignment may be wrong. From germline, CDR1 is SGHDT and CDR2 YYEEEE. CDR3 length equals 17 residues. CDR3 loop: CASSLDRRLGGTYEQYF. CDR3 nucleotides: TGTGCCAGCAGCCTGGACAGGAGGCTTGGGGGGACCTACGAGCAGTACTTC.

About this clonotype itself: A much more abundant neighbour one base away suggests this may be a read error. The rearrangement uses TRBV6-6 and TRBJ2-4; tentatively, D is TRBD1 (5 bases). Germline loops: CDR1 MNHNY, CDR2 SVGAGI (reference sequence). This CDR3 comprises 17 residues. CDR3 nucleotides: TGTGCCAGCAGCTACTCGGTACAGGCTGCGCCAAACAATGAGCAGTACTTC. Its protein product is CASSYSVQAAPNNEQYF.

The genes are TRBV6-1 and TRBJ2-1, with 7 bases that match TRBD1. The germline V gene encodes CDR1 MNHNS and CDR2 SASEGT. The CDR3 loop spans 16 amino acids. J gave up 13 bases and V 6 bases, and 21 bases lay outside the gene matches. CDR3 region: CASRRVGQAGKETQFF. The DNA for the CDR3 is TGTGCCAGCAGAAGGGTAGGACAGGCGGGTAAAGAGACCCAGTTCTTC.